The sequence of this TCR beta chain was determined in a study of cytomegalovirus exposure and HLA in healthy donors. Study as a whole: Across some 400 genotyped donors, approximately 80% landed in the Caucasian-associated ancestry cluster.

V shed 2 bases and J 7 bases; nucleotides not matched to a gene: 7. Germline values: CDR1 SGHTA, CDR2 FQGTGA. The CDR3 consists of 15 residues. Primers for the PCR totalled 60 Vbeta and 13 Jbeta. Profiled with immunoSEQ multiplex PCR; TCRdb holds only in-frame clones, not every one. The repertoire holds about 170,000 clones, with about four fifths as singletons. The chain employs TRBV7-3 and TRBJ2-1, with 8 bases that match TRBD2. Material for sequencing was PBMCs. This sequence originates from a male donor in good health and CMV-seronegative. CDR3 coding DNA: TGTGCCAGCAGCTTACAAGCGGGGGTGGAAAATGAGCAGTTCTTC. Its protein product is CASSLQAGVENEQFF.